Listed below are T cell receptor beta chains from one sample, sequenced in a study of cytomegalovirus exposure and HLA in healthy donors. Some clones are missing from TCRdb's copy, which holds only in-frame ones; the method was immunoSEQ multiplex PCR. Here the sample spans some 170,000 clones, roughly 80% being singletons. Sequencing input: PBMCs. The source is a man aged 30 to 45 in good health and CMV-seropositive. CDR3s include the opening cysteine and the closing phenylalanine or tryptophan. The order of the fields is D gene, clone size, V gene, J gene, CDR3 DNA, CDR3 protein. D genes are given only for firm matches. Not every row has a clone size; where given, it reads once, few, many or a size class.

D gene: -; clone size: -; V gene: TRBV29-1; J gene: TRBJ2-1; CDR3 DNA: TGCAGCGTTGAAGATCTTCGGGGTAACAATGAGCAGTTCTTC; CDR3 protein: CSVEDLRGNNEQFF
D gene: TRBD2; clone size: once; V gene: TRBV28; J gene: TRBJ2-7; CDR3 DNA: TGTGCCAGCAGCCTAGTCGGGGGACGGGAGGTCCACGAGCAGTACTTC; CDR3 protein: CASSLVGGREVHEQYF
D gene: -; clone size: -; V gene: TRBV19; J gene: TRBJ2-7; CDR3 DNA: TGTGCCAGTAGTATAGGGAGCCCCTACGAGCAGTACTTC; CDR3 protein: CASSIGSPYEQYF
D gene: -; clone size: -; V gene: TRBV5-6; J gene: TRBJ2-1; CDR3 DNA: TGTGCCAGCAGCTTGCTCCGGGACTGGAGCTCCTACAATGAGCAGTTCTTC; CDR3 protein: CASSLLRDWSSYNEQFF
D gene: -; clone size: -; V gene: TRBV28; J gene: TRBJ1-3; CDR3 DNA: TGTGCCAGCAGTTTATTCGCGACAGCTAGAAACACCATATATTTT; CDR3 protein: CASSLFATARNTIYF
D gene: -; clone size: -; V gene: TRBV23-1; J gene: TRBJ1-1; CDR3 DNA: TGCGCCAGCAGGGACTTCAGGGGACCGGTCACTGAAGCTTTCTTT; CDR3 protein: CASRDFRGPVTEAFF
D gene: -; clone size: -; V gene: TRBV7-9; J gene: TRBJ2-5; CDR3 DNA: TGTGCCAGCAGCGTACTCTTAGTCCGGGGAGAGACCCAGTACTTC; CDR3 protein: CASSVLLVRGETQYF
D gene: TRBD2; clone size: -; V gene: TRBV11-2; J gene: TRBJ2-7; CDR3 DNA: TGTGCCAGCAGCTCAGCAGATAGCGGGACGTACGAGCAGTACTTC; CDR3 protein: CASSSADSGTYEQYF
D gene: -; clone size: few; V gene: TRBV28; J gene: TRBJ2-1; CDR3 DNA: TGTGCCAGCAGTTTAACTTACAGGGACTCCTACAATGAGCAGTTCTTC; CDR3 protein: CASSLTYRDSYNEQFF
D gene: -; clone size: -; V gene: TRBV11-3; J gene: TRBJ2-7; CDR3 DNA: TGTGCCAGCAGCTTAGACTTCCCCCACACCTACGAGCAGTACTTC; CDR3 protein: CASSLDFPHTYEQYF
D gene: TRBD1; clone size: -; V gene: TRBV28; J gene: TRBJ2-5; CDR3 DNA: TGTGCCAGCAGTCCGACAGGGTCTCAGTACTTC; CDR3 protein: CASSPTGSQYF
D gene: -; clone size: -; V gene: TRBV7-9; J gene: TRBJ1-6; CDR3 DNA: TGTGCCAGCAGCTCGGGGGTCTCACCCCTCCACTTT; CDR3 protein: CASSSGVSPLHF
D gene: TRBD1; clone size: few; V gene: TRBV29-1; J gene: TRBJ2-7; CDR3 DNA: TGCAGCGTGGGGGGGACAGGGGTGGAGCAGTACTTC; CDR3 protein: CSVGGTGVEQYF
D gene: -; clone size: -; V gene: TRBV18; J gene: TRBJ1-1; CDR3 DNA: TGTGCCAGCTCACTGGACTTTACTGAAGCTTTCTTT; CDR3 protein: CASSLDFTEAFF
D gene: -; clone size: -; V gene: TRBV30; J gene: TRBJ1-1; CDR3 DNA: TGTGCCTGGAGTGTACACAGGAACACTGAAGCTTTCTTT; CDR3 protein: CAWSVHRNTEAFF
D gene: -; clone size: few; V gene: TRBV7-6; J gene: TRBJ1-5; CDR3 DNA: TGTGCCAGCAGCCAACAGGTGGATCAGCCCCAGCATTTT; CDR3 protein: CASSQQVDQPQHF
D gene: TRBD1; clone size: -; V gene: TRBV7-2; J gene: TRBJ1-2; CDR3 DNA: TGTGCCAGCAGCCCGGGGACAGGGGGTTTCTATGGCTACACCTTC; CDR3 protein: CASSPGTGGFYGYTF
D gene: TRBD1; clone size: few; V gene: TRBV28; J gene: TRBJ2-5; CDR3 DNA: TGTGCCAGCAACCGGGACAGCCAAGAGACCCAGTACTTC; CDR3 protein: CASNRDSQETQYF
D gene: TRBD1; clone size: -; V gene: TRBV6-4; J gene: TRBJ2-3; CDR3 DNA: TGTGCCAGCAGTGACTCAGGGGGCTCCGGCACAGATACGCAGTATTTT; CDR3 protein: CASSDSGGSGTDTQYF
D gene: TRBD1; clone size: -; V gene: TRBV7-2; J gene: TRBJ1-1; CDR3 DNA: TGTGCCAGCAGCTTAACAGGGGGCTTACTGATGAACACTGAAGCTTTCTTT; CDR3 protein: CASSLTGGLLMNTEAFF
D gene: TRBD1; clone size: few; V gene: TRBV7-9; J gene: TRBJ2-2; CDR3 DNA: TGTGCCAGCAGCTTAGCGACAGGGTACACCGGGGAGCTGTTTTTT; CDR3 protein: CASSLATGYTGELFF
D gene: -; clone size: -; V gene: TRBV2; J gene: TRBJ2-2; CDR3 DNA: TGTGCCAGATCTCGGGCGGGGAACACCGGGGAGCTGTTTTTT; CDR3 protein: CARSRAGNTGELFF
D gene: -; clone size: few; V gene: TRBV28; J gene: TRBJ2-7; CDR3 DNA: TGTGCCAGCATCCCCGGGGGAGACTACGAGCAGTACTTC; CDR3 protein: CASIPGGDYEQYF
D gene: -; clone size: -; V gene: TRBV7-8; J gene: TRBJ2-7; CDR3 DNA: TGTGCCAGCAGCAGCTTGCCAGGGGGGTACGAGCAGTACTTC; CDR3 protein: CASSSLPGGYEQYF
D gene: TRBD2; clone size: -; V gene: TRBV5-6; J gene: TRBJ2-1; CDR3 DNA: TGTGCCAGCAGCTTGGGGGGACTAGCCCCAAGTGAGCAGTTCTTC; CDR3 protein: CASSLGGLAPSEQFF
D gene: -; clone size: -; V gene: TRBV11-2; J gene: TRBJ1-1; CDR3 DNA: TGTGCCAGCAGCTTAGGACAGAACACTGAAGCTTTCTTT; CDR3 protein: CASSLGQNTEAFF
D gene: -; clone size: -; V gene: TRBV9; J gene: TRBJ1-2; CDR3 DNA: TGTGCCAGCAGCGCCTGGTCGAGTGGCTACACCTTC; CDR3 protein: CASSAWSSGYTF
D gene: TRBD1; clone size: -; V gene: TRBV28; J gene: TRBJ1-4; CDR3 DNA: TGTGCCAGCAGCCCGGACAGGGAAAATGAAAAACTGTTTTTT; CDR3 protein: CASSPDRENEKLFF
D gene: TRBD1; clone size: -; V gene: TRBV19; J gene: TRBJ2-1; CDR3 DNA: TGTGCCAGTAGCCCCGGACCGGGACAGGGAAGCTCCTACAATGAGCAGTTCTTC; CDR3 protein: CASSPGPGQGSSYNEQFF
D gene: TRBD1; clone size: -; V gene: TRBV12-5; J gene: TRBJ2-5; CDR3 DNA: TGTGCTAGTGGTTTCTCTGAGGCCGGGACAGGGGCAACTCAAGAGACCCAGTACTTC; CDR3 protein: CASGFSEAGTGATQETQYF
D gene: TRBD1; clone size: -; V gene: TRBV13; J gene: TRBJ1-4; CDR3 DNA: TGTGCCAGCAGCCTAGCACAGGGGGGAGATGAAAAACTGTTTTTT; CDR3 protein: CASSLAQGGDEKLFF
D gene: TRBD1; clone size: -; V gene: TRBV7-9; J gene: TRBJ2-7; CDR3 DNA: TGTGCCAGCAGCTTAATCCCTTACAGGGGGCACTACGAGCAGTACTTC; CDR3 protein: CASSLIPYRGHYEQYF
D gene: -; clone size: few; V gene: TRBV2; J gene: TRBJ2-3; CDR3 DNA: TGTGCCAGCAGTCCTCGACTAGGAGATACGCAGTATTTT; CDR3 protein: CASSPRLGDTQYF
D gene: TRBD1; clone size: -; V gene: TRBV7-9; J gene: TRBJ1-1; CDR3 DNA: TGTGCCAGCAGCCCTCCGGGACAGGGACCTGTCACTGAAGCTTTCTTT; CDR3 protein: CASSPPGQGPVTEAFF
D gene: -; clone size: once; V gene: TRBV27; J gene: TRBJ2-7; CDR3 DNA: TGTGCCAGCAGTCTAAGGGTGGGGGCTAGCGGCTCCTACGAGCAGTACTTC; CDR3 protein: CASSLRVGASGSYEQYF
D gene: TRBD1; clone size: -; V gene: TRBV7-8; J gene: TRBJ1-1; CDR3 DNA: TGTGCCAGCAGTCCCAACCGGGACAGGGAAGCTTTCTTT; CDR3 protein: CASSPNRDREAFF
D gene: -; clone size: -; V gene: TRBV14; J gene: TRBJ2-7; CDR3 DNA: TGTGCCAGCAGCCAATCACAGGGAAATACGGAATACGAGCAGTACTTC; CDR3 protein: CASSQSQGNTEYEQYF
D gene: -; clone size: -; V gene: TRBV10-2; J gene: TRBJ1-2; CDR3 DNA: TGCGCCAGCAGTGAGGGCCTGGGGACACCCGTAACCTTC; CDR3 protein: CASSEGLGTPVTF
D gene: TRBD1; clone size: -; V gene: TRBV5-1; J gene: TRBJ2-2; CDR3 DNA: TGCGCCAGCAGCTTGGGCTGGACAGGGGGCTCCGGGGAGCTGTTTTTT; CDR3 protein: CASSLGWTGGSGELFF
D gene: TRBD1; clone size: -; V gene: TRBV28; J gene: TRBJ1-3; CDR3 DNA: TGTGCCAGCAGGGACAGGCTTTCGGGGGGAAACACCATATATTTT; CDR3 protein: CASRDRLSGGNTIYF
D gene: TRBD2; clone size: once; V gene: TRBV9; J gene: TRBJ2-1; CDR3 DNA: TGTGCCAGCAGCACGGGACTAGCGGGGAGCTCCTACAATGAGCAGTTCTTC; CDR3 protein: CASSTGLAGSSYNEQFF
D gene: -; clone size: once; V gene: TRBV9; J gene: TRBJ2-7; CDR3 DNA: TGTGCCAGCAGCGTAGCTTCCACAGATTACGAGCAGTACTTC; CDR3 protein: CASSVASTDYEQYF
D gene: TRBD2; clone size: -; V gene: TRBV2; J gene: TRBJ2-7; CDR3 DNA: TGTGCCAGCAGAGCGGGGCTGATCTCCTACGAGCAGTACTTC; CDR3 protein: CASRAGLISYEQYF
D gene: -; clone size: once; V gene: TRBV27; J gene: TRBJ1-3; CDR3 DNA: TGTGCCAGCAGTATAGGGGCCGGAAACACCATATATTTT; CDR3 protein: CASSIGAGNTIYF
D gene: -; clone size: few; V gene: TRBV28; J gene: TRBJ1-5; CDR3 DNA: TGTGCCAGCAGTTTGGCGGTCCCTAATTTT; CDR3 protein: CASSLAVPNF
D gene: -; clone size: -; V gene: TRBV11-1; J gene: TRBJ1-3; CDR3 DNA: TGTGCCAGCAGCTTAACAGGGAACTCTGGAAACACCATATATTTT; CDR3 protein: CASSLTGNSGNTIYF
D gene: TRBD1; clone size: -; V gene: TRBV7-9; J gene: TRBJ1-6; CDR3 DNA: TGTGCCAGCAGTCTCGGACAGGGCGATTCACCCCTCCACTTT; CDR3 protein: CASSLGQGDSPLHF